A selection of T cell receptor beta chains follows, all from one sample in a study of lymphopenia after photon versus proton radiotherapy. Profiling relied on immunoSEQ multiplex PCR, and the TCRdb table lists in-frame clones only, not all of them. The data hold 26,000 or so clones, with about 81% observed a single time. Material: peripheral blood, obtained from a patient treated with photon-based radiotherapy. These receptors came from a man aged 50 to 59 with gastric cancer. Each CDR3 is given with its conserved first and last residue. Each record gives: clone size, CDR3 length, J gene, D gene, V gene, CDR3 protein, CDR3 DNA. A D gene is named only where the DNA matches it firmly. Clone size is stated in some rows and not others, as once, few, many or a class when expanded.

>.|15|TRBJ2-1|TRBD1|TRBV9
CASSVGDRGYNEQFF
TGTGCCAGCAGCGTAGGCGACAGGGGCTACAATGAGCAGTTCTTC
>.|21|TRBJ2-6|TRBD1|TRBV9
CASSPSPGGTGVSSGANVLTF
TGTGCCAGCAGCCCATCACCCGGCGGGACAGGGGTGAGCTCTGGGGCCAACGTCCTGACTTTC
>.|13|TRBJ1-4|.|TRBV6-1
CAVGTPNNEKLFF
TGTGCCGTTGGGACACCCAACAATGAAAAACTGTTTTTT
>.|14|TRBJ2-7|.|TRBV5-1
CASSLDGGPYEQYF
TGCGCCAGCAGCTTGGACGGGGGACCCTACGAGCAGTACTTC
>once|13|TRBJ2-1|TRBD1|TRBV9
CASSGDRDNEQFF
TGTGCCAGCAGCGGGGACAGGGACAATGAGCAGTTCTTC
>.|16|TRBJ2-5|TRBD2|TRBV7-7
CASSEVAGTIQETQYF
TGTGCCAGCAGCGAAGTAGCGGGGACCATCCAAGAGACCCAGTACTTC
>.|13|TRBJ1-2|.|TRBV27
CASRMGGDYGYTF
TGTGCCAGCAGGATGGGGGGCGACTATGGCTACACCTTC
>few|14|TRBJ1-3|.|TRBV5-4
CASSSQGTGNTIYF
TGTGCCAGCAGCTCCCAGGGAACTGGAAACACCATATATTTT
>.|15|TRBJ2-3|.|TRBV10-1
CASSESNGPKKTQYF
TGCGCCAGCAGTGAGTCGAATGGGCCCAAGAAGACGCAGTATTTT
>.|14|TRBJ2-5|.|TRBV5-1
CASSLGTIQETQYF
TGCGCCAGCAGCTTAGGAACAATACAAGAGACCCAGTACTTC
>.|16|TRBJ1-6|.|TRBV5-6
CASSLAGPSYNSPLHF
TGTGCCAGCAGCTTGGCAGGGCCCTCCTATAATTCACCCCTCCACTTT
>.|15|TRBJ1-4|TRBD1|TRBV7-2
CASSFQQGLGEKLFF
TGTGCCAGCAGCTTCCAACAGGGGTTGGGTGAAAAACTGTTTTTT
>.|14|TRBJ2-3|TRBD1|TRBV29-1
CSLRTGSEVDTQYF
TGCAGCCTCCGGACAGGGTCTGAGGTAGATACGCAGTATTTT
>once|15|TRBJ1-1|TRBD1|TRBV5-4
CASSFEGARGTEAFF
TGTGCCAGCAGCTTCGAGGGGGCGCGTGGCACTGAAGCTTTCTTT
>.|14|TRBJ1-6|.|TRBV7-2
CASSLGSKNSPLHF
TGTGCCAGCAGCTTAGGAAGTAAAAATTCACCCCTCCACTTT
>.|15|TRBJ2-2|.|TRBV5-4
CASSHGRTNTGELFF
TGTGCCAGCAGCCATGGACGGACGAACACCGGGGAGCTGTTTTTT
>.|11|TRBJ2-7|.|TRBV19
CASKGHYEQYF
TGTGCCAGTAAAGGACACTACGAGCAGTACTTC